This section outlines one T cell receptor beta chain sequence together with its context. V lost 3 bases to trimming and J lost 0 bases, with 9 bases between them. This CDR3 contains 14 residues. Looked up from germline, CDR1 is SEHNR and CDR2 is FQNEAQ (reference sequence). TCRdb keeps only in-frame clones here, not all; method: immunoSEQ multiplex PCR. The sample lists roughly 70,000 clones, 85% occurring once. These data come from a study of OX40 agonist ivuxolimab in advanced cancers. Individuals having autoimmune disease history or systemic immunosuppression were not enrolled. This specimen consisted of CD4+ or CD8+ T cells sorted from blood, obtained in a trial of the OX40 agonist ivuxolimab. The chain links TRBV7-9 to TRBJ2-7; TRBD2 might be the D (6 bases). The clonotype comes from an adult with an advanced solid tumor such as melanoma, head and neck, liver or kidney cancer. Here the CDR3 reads CASSFAGSSYEQYF. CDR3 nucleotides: TGTGCCAGCAGCTTTGCGGGGAGCTCCTACGAGCAGTACTTC.